This TCR beta chain was obtained from a study of T cells of healthy individuals (dated by TCRdb to 2016 to 2019). The library relied on 5' RACE. Sequencing was carried out with an Illumina MiSeq. The public reads were reanalyzed by TCRdb: fastp trimming at Q25, MiXCR alignment, in-frame beta chains only. Each CDR3 protein appears once, grouped with its most common genes and DNA. The sample table records over 95,000 distinct CDR3 sequences; around 17% of these occur just once. About 6% of the sample is in the top ten clones. A note on this clonotype: Its specific antigen is unknown. It has no much larger one-base neighbor in the sample; base qualities were not kept.

CDR1 and CDR2 are read off the germline V gene (reference sequence) as SEHNR and FQNEAQ. V sheds 2 bases and J sheds 0 bases, leaving 7 bases between their ends. The CDR3, from cysteine to phenylalanine, totals 15 residues. Only CDR3 DNA remains: 45 bases, in frame from the first base. Rearrangement joined TRBV7-9 to TRBJ2-2, and the D gene may be TRBD2, 5 bases matching. This TCR derives from a human donor in good health. The sequenced DNA: TGTGCCAGCAGCTTAAACGGGGCGAACACCGGGGAGCTGTTTTTT. This gives the protein CASSLNGANTGELFF.